This T cell receptor (beta chain) was retrieved from a study of T cell changes during pregnancy in multiple sclerosis. CDR1 and CDR2 from the germline V gene are SGDLS and YYNGEE. V lost 0 bases and J lost 4, with 5 bases in between. This CDR3 is built from 13 residues. Sequencing was performed with immunoSEQ multiplex PCR; in TCRdb, only in-frame clones are kept and a portion is missing. The sample lists about 80,000 clones, around 93% seen once, with roughly 2.6% in the top ten. V gene TRBV9 combines with J gene TRBJ2-1; D unclear. The clonotype comes from a female donor in good health, enrolled as a control in a pregnancy study. Source: peripheral blood, taken after pregnancy. DNA of the CDR3: TGTGCCAGCAGCGTAGACCAGTACAATGAGCAGTTCTTC. Encoded protein: CASSVDQYNEQFF.